This T cell receptor beta chain originates from a study of blood T cell repertoires in COVID-19. This table comes from immunoSEQ multiplex PCR, and its TCRdb copy is limited to in-frame clones, with some not included. This table has about 250,000 clones, about 89% appearing once. Germline V gene data show CDR1 as MNHEY and CDR2 as SVGAGI. V lost 6 bases, J lost 5 bases, and 12 bases stayed unmatched. The CDR3 totals 15 residues. This chain uses TRBV6-5 with TRBJ2-5, with 7 bases lining up with TRBD1. The sequence was obtained from a woman aged 60 to 75 who had recovered from COVID-19. The sample was peripheral blood. DNA of the CDR3: TGTGCCAGCAGGGGACAGAACCGGTTTTGGGAGACCCAGTACTTC. Protein: CASRGQNRFWETQYF.